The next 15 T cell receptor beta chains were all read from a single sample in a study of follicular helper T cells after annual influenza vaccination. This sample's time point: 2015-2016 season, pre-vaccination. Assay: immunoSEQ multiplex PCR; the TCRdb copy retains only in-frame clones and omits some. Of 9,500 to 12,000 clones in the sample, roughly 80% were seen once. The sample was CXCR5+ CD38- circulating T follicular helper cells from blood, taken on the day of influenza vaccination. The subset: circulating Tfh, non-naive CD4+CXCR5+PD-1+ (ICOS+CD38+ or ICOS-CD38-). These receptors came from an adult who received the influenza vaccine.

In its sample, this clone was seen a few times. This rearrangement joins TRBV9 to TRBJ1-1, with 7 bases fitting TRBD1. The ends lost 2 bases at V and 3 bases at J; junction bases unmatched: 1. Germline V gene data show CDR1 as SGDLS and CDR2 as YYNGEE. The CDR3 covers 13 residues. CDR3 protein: CASSVGQDTEAFF. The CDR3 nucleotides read TGTGCCAGCAGCGTCGGACAGGACACTGAAGCTTTCTTT. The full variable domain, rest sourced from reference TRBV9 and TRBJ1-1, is DSGVTQTPKHLITATGQRVTLRCSPRSGDLSVYWYQQSLDQGLQFLIQYYNGEERAKGNILERFSAQQFPDLHSELNLSSLELGDSALYFCASSVGQDTEAFFGQGTRLTVV.

CDR3 DNA: TGTGCCAGCAGGCGCAGGGTCTCTAATGAAAAACTGTTTTTT. Translation: CASRRRVSNEKLFF. The chain links TRBV6-5 to TRBJ1-4, with a tentative D call TRBD1 (5 bases). CDR3 length equals 14 residues. Trimming removed 6 bases from V and 3 bases from J, with 11 bases in between. CDR1 is MNHEY, CDR2 SVGAGI, per germline.

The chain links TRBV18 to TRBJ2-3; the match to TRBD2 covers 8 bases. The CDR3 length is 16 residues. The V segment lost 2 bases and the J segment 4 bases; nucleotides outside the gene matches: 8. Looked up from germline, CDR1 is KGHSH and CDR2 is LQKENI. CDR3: CASSPGSGGRADTQYF. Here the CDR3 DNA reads TGTGCCAGCTCACCAGGGAGCGGGGGCCGGGCAGATACGCAGTATTTT.

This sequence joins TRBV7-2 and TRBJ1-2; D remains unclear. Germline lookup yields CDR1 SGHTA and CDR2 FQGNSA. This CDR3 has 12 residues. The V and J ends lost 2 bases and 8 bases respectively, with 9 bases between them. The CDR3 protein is CASSLSSFGYTF. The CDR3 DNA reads TGTGCCAGCAGCTTAAGCTCGTTCGGCTACACCTTC.

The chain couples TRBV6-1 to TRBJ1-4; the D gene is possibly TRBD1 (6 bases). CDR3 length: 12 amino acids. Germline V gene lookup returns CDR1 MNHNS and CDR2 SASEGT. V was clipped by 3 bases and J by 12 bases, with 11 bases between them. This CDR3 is CASSDGRGELFF. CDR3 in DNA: TGTGCCAGCAGTGATGGCAGGGGTGAACTGTTTTTT.

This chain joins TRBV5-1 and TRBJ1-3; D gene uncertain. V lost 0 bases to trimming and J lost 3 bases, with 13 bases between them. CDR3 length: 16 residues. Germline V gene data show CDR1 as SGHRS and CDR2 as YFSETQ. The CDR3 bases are TGCGCCAGCAGCTTGGTGGGCCCGAGGAATGGAAACACCATATATTTT. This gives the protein CASSLVGPRNGNTIYF.

Here the CDR3 reads CASSVGSGSSNEQFF. CDR3 bases: TGTGCCAGCAGCGTAGGAAGCGGGAGTTCCAATGAGCAGTTCTTC. The chain combines TRBV9 with TRBJ2-1; 8 nucleotides align to TRBD2. This CDR3 contains 15 residues. Germline V CDR1 and CDR2: SGDLS, YYNGEE. J gave up 6 bases and V 0 bases, and 5 bases lay outside the gene matches.

The CDR3 reads CASSLAIAGGPNEQFF. DNA of the CDR3: TGTGCCAGCAGCTTGGCAATAGCGGGGGGGCCGAATGAGCAGTTCTTC. The chain couples TRBV5-5 to TRBJ2-1; 11 nucleotides align to TRBD2. V trimming: 0 bases; J trimming: 7 bases; junction bases outside the gene matches: 6. CDR3 length equals 16 residues. Germline assignment: CDR1 SGHKS and CDR2 YYEKEE (reference sequence).

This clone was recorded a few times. The CDR3 loop reads CASGAKRGGLEQFF. The CDR3 bases are TGTGCCAGTGGGGCGAAGCGGGGGGGTCTTGAGCAGTTCTTC. The gene calls are TRBV19 and TRBJ2-1; TRBD2 aligns across 10 bases. The germline CDR1 and CDR2 sequences are LNHDA and SQIVND (reference sequence). The CDR3 spans 14 residues. The ends lost 8 bases at V and 9 bases at J; junction bases unmatched: 10.

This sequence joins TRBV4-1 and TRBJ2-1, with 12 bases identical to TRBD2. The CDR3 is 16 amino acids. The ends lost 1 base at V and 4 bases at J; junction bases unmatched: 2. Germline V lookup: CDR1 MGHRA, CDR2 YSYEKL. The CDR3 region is CASSQGLAGGYNEQFF. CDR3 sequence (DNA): TGCGCCAGCAGCCAAGGGCTAGCGGGAGGGTACAATGAGCAGTTCTTC.

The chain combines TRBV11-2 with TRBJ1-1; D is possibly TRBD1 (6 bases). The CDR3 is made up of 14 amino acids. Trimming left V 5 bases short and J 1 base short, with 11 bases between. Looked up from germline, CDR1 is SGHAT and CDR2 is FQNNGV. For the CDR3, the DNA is TGTGCCAGCAGCACGGACAGTAAGAACACTGAAGCTTTCTTT. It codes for CASSTDSKNTEAFF.

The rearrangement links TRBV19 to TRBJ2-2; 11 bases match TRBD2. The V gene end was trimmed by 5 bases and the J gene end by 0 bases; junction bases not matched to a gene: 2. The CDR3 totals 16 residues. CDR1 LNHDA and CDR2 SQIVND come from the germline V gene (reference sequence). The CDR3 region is CASSPSGGTNTGELFF. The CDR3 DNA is TGTGCCAGTAGTCCTAGCGGGGGGACGAACACCGGGGAGCTGTTTTTT.

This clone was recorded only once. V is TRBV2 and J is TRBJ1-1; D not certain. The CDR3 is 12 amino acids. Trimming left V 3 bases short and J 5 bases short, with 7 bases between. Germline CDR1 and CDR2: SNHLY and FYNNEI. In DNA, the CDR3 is TGTGCCAGCAGTGACCCAGAGACTGAAGCTTTCTTT. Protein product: CASSDPETEAFF.

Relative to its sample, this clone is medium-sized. This CDR3 is CASSSHAGGARNTIYF. The CDR3 nucleotides read TGTGCCAGCAGTTCCCACGCAGGGGGCGCGAGAAACACCATATATTTT. V gene TRBV28 combines with J gene TRBJ1-3; TRBD1 aligns across 8 bases. The CDR3 has 16 residues. The V gene end was trimmed by 4 bases and the J gene end by 5 bases; junction bases not matched to a gene: 10. Germline V gene sequence: CDR1 MDHEN, CDR2 SYDVKM.

The CDR3 sequence is CASSRDQPQHF. The CDR3 DNA sequence: TGTGCCAGCAGTAGGGACCAGCCCCAGCATTTT. The rearrangement joins TRBV6-6 to TRBJ1-5; the D gene is possibly TRBD1 (5 bases). CDR1 and CDR2 (germline): MNHNY, SVGAGI (reference sequence). CDR3 length: 11 residues. The V end was cut by 5 bases, the J end by 7 bases, with 6 bases between.